The T cell receptor (beta chain) under discussion was sequenced for a study of blood T cell repertoires in COVID-19 (dated by TCRdb to about 2020). Study-level background: Samples covering the acute and convalescent phases of COVID-19 were provided by collaborators in the United States, Italy and Spain. The material from the prospective study consisted of cDNA or gDNA derived from T cells, B-cell-depleted T cells, or PBMCs. A de-identified subject ID, COVID-19 status, age in years and sex were almost always included in the sample metadata. Samples came from the ongoing ImmuneRACE study (first 160 participants) plus 1,254 subjects from 6 global collaborators. The dataset comprised deeply sampled blood TCRbeta repertoires from subjects exposed to, actively infected with, or recovered from COVID-19. The repertoires were released in a freely available public database meant as a resource for research on the immune response to SARS-CoV-2. Where HLA class I and class II types were available, the types were taken from metadata supplied by the sample provider, not from assay-based typing.

Whole blood was collected in K2EDTA tubes by collaborating institutions according to the institutions' own protocols. For TCRbeta analysis, collaborator samples were shipped as frozen whole blood, as isolated PBMCs, or as DNA extracted from either sample type. Points on this clone: Its antigen is currently not known. No much larger clone is present one base from it, and per-base qualities are unavailable.

TCRbeta CDR3 regions were amplified from genomic DNA using the immunoSEQ Assay, a bias-controlled multiplex PCR. The original methods were these. The number of nucleated cells in each sample was estimated from the amplification of reference gene primers within the assay. To quantify the absolute abundance of each unique TCRbeta CDR3 rearrangement, sequence reads were collapsed and filtered. For each sample, productive Simpson clonality was calculated as the square root of Simpson's diversity index across productive rearrangements. Drawn from immuneACCESS, this table holds only the in-frame rearrangements with V and J called that TCRdb kept. Clones are partly lost; checked studies trace under half to an unresolved V gene and leave the rest unexplained. The V and J calls and the clone size are those of that table, but D and trimming were determined from the DNA. This sample comprises about 120,000 clones, about 85% of them detected only once. The top ten hold 3.5% to 4.5% of the sample.

Summary of the overall study and its limitations: The quantity of clinical and demographic metadata differed by source and by participant and was supplied without curation.

Sequenced sample: peripheral blood. The sequence came from a man aged 55 to 70 with acute or convalescent COVID-19.

CDR3 sequence: CASSSQLQGGSPLHF. At the DNA level, the sequence is TGTGCCAGCAGCTCTCAACTACAGGGCGGCTCACCCCTCCACTTT. The rearrangement joined TRBV7-9 to TRBJ1-6; tentative D gene TRBD1, with 6 bases matching. Inclusive of the bounding cysteine and phenylalanine, the CDR3 is 15 residues long. Just the 45-base CDR3 DNA is kept, in frame starting at base 1. The junction shows trimming of 4 bases on V and 10 bases on J, plus 17 bases between the germline ends. From the germline V gene (reference sequence), CDR1 is SEHNR and CDR2 is FQNEAQ.